The 9 T cell receptor beta chains given below trace back to one sample, sequenced in a study of T cell responses to AZD1222 COVID-19 vaccine. Profiled with immunoSEQ multiplex PCR; TCRdb holds only in-frame clones, not every one. The top ten hold about a tenth of the sample, which has tens of thousands of clones, approximately 84% seen once. The starting material was peripheral blood, obtained on day 0 of AZD1222 vaccination. The receptors here all came from an adult in good health.

This clone has a single count. The J gene is TRBJ1-2, the V gene TRBV5-8; D ambiguous. This CDR3 contains 15 residues. Between the trimmed V and J ends, which lost 0 bases and 0 bases, there was a span of 9 bases. CDR1 and CDR2 from the germline V gene are SGHTS and YDEGEE. The CDR3 nucleotides read TGTGCCAGCAGCTTGGGCGACGGAGCTAACTATGGCTACACCTTC. Its translation is CASSLGDGANYGYTF.

The sample holds a few counts of this clone. The rearrangement uses TRBV3-1 (or the pseudogene TRBV3-2) and TRBJ1-5, with D possibly matching TRBD1 (6 bases). From germline, CDR1 is LGHDT and CDR2 YNNKEL (reference sequence). CDR3 size: 15 residues. V lost 1 base, J lost 7 bases, and 14 bases lay in between. The CDR3, as DNA: TGTGCCAGCAGCCAAGCCGCGGGGGGCTGGCAGCCCCAGCATTTT. Protein: CASSQAAGGWQPQHF.

The genes are TRBV30 and TRBJ1-1; D remains unclear. The CDR3 is 13 residues long. V was clipped by 2 bases and J by 1 base, with 8 bases between them. Germline loops: CDR1 GTSNPN, CDR2 SVGIG (reference sequence). This chain's CDR3 is CAWSHSRNTEAFF. The CDR3 bases are TGTGCCTGGAGTCACAGTAGGAACACTGAAGCTTTCTTT. The full variable domain, completed using reference TRBV30 and TRBJ1-1, is SQTIHQWPATLVQPVGSPLSLECTVEGTSNPNLYWYRQAAGRGLQLLFYSVGIGQISSEVPQNLSASRPQDRQFILSSKKLLLSDSGFYLCAWSHSRNTEAFFGQGTRLTVV.

The gene calls are TRBV30 and TRBJ1-6; TRBD1 aligns across 11 bases. CDR3 size: 12 residues. Germline V gene sequence: CDR1 GTSNPN, CDR2 SVGIG (reference sequence). Here the CDR3 reads CAWDRGYSPLHF. As DNA, the CDR3 is TGTGCTTGGGACAGGGGGTATTCACCCCTCCACTTT.

This sequence joins TRBV19 and TRBJ2-2, with TRBD1 matching 10 bases. V lost 6 bases, J lost 7 bases, and 11 bases stayed unmatched. The germline V gene encodes CDR1 LNHDA and CDR2 SQIVND (reference sequence). This CDR3 is built from 16 residues. The CDR3 spells CASSFTTGGAYGELFF. CDR3 DNA sequence: TGTGCCAGTAGCTTTACGACAGGGGGCGCATACGGGGAGCTGTTTTTT.

J is TRBJ1-3 and V is TRBV5-4, with 7 bases that match TRBD1. Germline CDR1 is SGHNT and CDR2 is YYREEE (reference sequence). V trimming: 2 bases; J trimming: 8 bases; junction bases outside the gene matches: 4. There are 13 residues in the CDR3. CDR3 protein: CASSLTGVDTIYF. The DNA of the CDR3 is TGTGCCAGCAGCTTAACAGGGGTGGACACCATATATTTT.

The genes are TRBV2 and TRBJ2-1; no firm D call. Germline lookup yields CDR1 SNHLY and CDR2 FYNNEI. The CDR3 length is 11 residues. With 6 bases removed from V and 10 bases from J, the gap between germline ends came to 10 bases. CDR3 coding DNA: TGTGCCAGCAGGGGAATGGGAGAGCAGTTCTTC. It translates to CASRGMGEQFF.

The chain combines TRBV29-1 with TRBJ2-7; D is possibly TRBD1 (5 bases). Germline CDR1 and CDR2: SQVTM and ANQGSEA. This CDR3 is built from 12 residues. Trimming stripped 5 bases from V and 1 base from J, with 9 bases between. The DNA of the CDR3 is TGCAGCGTTATTGCAGGGTCCTACGAGCAGTACTTC. This encodes CSVIAGSYEQYF.

The rearrangement links TRBV5-1 to TRBJ2-3; 9 nucleotides match TRBD1. The V gene end was trimmed by 3 bases and the J gene end by 4 bases; junction bases not matched to a gene: 12. Germline CDR1 is SGHRS and CDR2 is YFSETQ. The CDR3 consists of 17 residues. This chain's CDR3 is CASSSAAGTGFADTQYF. In DNA form, the CDR3 reads TGCGCCAGCAGCTCGGCGGCCGGGACAGGGTTCGCAGATACGCAGTATTTT.